The T cell receptor (beta chain) described here comes from a study of cytomegalovirus exposure and HLA in healthy donors. Study overall: About 77 million unique TCRs from HLA-typed donors made up an early data release.

In nominal health when sampled, donors likely had unrecorded immune exposures nonetheless. The primer mix had 60 Vbeta and 13 Jbeta primers. The assay was immunoSEQ multiplex PCR, and TCRdb's table has in-frame clones only and misses some. The sample lists nearly 100,000 clones; 65% to 85% were seen once. The receptor was isolated from a woman between 55 and 75 years old in good health and CMV-seropositive. The sequencing input was PBMCs.

The CDR3 is CSVARGVGTDTQYF. CDR3 nucleotides: TGCAGCGTTGCTCGGGGAGTAGGCACAGATACGCAGTATTTT. This chain connects TRBV29-1 to TRBJ2-3, with a possible D match to TRBD2 (5 bases). This CDR3 region has 14 residues. The V gene lost 4 bases and the J gene lost 1 base, with 12 bases spanning the gap. The germline CDR1 and CDR2 sequences are SQVTM and ANQGSEA.